Detailed here is one T cell receptor beta chain. It lacks a known antigen. Qualities for individual bases were not recorded, and no much larger clone is one base off. The CDR1 and CDR2 encoded by the germline V gene are MDHEN and SYDVKM. Relative to germline, V is 10 bases shorter and J is 0 bases shorter, with 13 bases between their ends. The CDR3 measures 13 amino acids from cysteine to phenylalanine. Just the 39-base CDR3 DNA is kept, in frame starting at base 1. The sample is drawn from a study of blood T cell repertoires in COVID-19 (dated by TCRdb to about 2020). Broadly, across the study: The collaborator samples originated in the United States, Italy and Spain and spanned the acute and convalescent phases of COVID-19. The material from the prospective study consisted of cDNA or gDNA derived from T cells, B-cell-depleted T cells, or PBMCs. Deeply sampled blood TCRbeta repertoires from subjects exposed to, actively infected with, or recovered from COVID-19 were included in the dataset. The repertoires were made available in a free public database intended to serve as a resource for research on the immune response to SARS-CoV-2. Samples came from the ongoing ImmuneRACE study (first 160 participants) plus 1,254 subjects from 6 global collaborators. A de-identified subject ID, COVID-19 status, age in years and sex were almost always included in the sample metadata. Where available, HLA class I and class II types were taken from metadata supplied by the sample provider and were not determined by assay-based typing.

One collaborating source in Seattle enrolled patients while the patients were actively infected and followed the patients over time throughout the course of disease. The collaborating institutions used their own protocols to collect whole blood in K2EDTA tubes. For TCRbeta analysis, collaborators shipped samples in one of three forms: frozen whole blood, isolated PBMCs, or DNA extracted from either of those sample types. General study outcomes and caveats: Clinical and demographic metadata were provided uncurated, with the amount varying by source and participant.

TCRbeta CDR3 regions were amplified from genomic DNA by means of the immunoSEQ Assay, a bias-controlled multiplex PCR. As for the original processing: Nucleated cell counts per sample were estimated from amplification of reference gene primers within the assay. To quantify the absolute abundance of each unique TCRbeta CDR3 rearrangement, sequence reads were collapsed and filtered. Productive Simpson clonality was computed per sample as the square root of Simpson's diversity index over productive rearrangements. TCRdb limited this immuneACCESS table to in-frame rearrangements with V and J called. A share of clones is missing; checked studies link under half to unresolved V genes, and the rest is unexplained. The DNA was the basis for D and trimming; V, J and clone size are from that table. This sample gives 200,000 to 250,000 clones in total; about 87% of them show up just once. Roughly 2.6% of the sample comes from the top ten.

The TCR originated in a man aged 25 to 45 with COVID-19, enrolled during active disease. Sequences were obtained from peripheral blood. The chain was built from TRBV28 and TRBJ2-7, with no D gene named confidently. The DNA sequence is given as TGTGCCACCACTCCGACTCCCTCCTACGAGCAGTACTTC. It translates as CATTPTPSYEQYF.